The rows below give T cell receptor beta chains drawn from one sample of a study of T cell repertoires in cytomegalovirus infection. Via MiXCR, TCRdb re-called the reads, giving one row per CDR3 protein. The profile shows about a million distinct CDR3 sequences, roughly 30% of them singletons. No cognate antigen is known for these TCRs. The sample here was cultured CD8+ T cells from PBMCs, taken from culture after CMV antigen stimulation. The receptors were sampled from a human donor in good health (CMV status not recorded). Some clones in this sample may be carry-over from other donors' samples. CDR3s include the opening cysteine and the closing phenylalanine or tryptophan. The D gene is left open where the match is weak. Expanded clones are given a class, and other clones once, few, many or no size at all.

d_call clone_size j_call v_call cdr3_aa cdr3_nt
NA NA TRBJ1-6 TRBV20-1 CSARDRGVNNSPLHF TGCAGTGCTAGAGATCGCGGGGTCAATAATTCACCCCTCCACTTT
NA few TRBJ2-2 TRBV10-3 CAIFPGDTGELFF TGTGCCATTTTTCCAGGGGACACCGGGGAGCTGTTTTTT
NA NA TRBJ1-1 TRBV10-2 CASSDNWNTEAFF TGCGCCAGCAGTGATAACTGGAACACTGAAGCTTTCTTT
NA many TRBJ1-2 TRBV12-3/TRBV12-4 CASSFGRNGYTF TGTGCCAGCAGTTTTGGCAGAAATGGCTACACCTTC
TRBD2 NA TRBJ2-2 TRBV12-3/TRBV12-4 CASSFTLAGGIANTGELFF TGTGCCAGCAGTTTTACCCTAGCGGGGGGGATCGCGAACACCGGGGAGCTGTTTTTT
NA many TRBJ1-5 TRBV7-6 CASSPGGVNQPQHF TGTGCCAGCAGCCCGGGAGGGGTAAATCAGCCCCAGCATTTT
NA NA TRBJ2-3 TRBV7-3 CASSPRRPTDTQYF TGTGCCAGCAGCCCGCGGAGGCCCACAGATACGCAGTATTTT
NA NA TRBJ2-1 TRBV7-6 CASSLMGLNEQFF TGTGCCAGCAGCTTAATGGGTCTTAATGAGCAGTTCTTC
TRBD2 NA TRBJ2-1 TRBV18 CASSPPTSGGPYRSYNEQFF TGTGCCAGCTCACCGCCGACCAGCGGGGGGCCCTACCGCTCCTACAATGAGCAGTTCTTC
NA NA TRBJ1-4 TRBV11-2 CASSSSGGDEKLFF TGTGCCAGCAGCTCGTCCGGTGGGGATGAAAAACTGTTTTTT
NA NA TRBJ2-5 TRBV7-8 CASSQSGLQETQYF TGTGCCAGCAGCCAGTCAGGACTCCAAGAGACCCAGTACTTC
NA NA TRBJ1-4 TRBV4-1 CASSQAYREGNEKLFF TGCGCCAGCAGCCAAGCCTACAGAGAGGGTAATGAAAAACTGTTTTTT
NA NA TRBJ1-1 TRBV12-5 CASGFGAGTPPRAFF TGTGCTAGTGGTTTTGGGGCCGGGACACCGCCTCGGGCTTTCTTT
TRBD1 few TRBJ2-1 TRBV7-9 CASSGTVSAYNEQFF TGTGCCAGCAGCGGGACAGTGTCCGCCTACAATGAGCAGTTCTTC